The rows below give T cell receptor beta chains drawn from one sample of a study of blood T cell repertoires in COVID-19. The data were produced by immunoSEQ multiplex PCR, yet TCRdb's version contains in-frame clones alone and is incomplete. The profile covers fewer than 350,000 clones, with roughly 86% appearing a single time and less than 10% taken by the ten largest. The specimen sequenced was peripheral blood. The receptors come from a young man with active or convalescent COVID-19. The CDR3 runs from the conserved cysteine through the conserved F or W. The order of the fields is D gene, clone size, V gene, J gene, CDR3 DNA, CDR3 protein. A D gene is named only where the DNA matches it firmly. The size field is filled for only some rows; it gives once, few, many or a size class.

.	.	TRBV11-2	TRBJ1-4	TGTGCCAGCAGTTATGGGGGGGAAAAACTGTTTTTT	CASSYGGEKLFF
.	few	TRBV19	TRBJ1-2	TGTGCCAGTAGTATAGACAGATATGGCTACACCTTC	CASSIDRYGYTF
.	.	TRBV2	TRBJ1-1	TGTGCCAGCGAATGGCCGGCCAGGATCTTGAACACTGAAGCTTTCTTT	CASEWPARILNTEAFF
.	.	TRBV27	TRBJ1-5	TGTGCCAGCAATCTGACACCTAGCAATCAGCCCCAGCATTTT	CASNLTPSNQPQHF
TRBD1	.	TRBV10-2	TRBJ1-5	TGCGCCAGCAGTGGAGAGGGACAGGTCTTGAATAGCAATCAGCCCCAGCATTTT	CASSGEGQVLNSNQPQHF
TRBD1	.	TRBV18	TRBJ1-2	TGTGCCAGCTCCCTCTGGGAACAGGGGGCTGACGGCTATGGCTACACCTTC	CASSLWEQGADGYGYTF
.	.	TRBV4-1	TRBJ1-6	TGCGCCAGCAGCCAAGAGAGAAATTCACCCCTCCACTTT	CASSQERNSPLHF
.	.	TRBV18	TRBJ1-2	TGTGCCAGCTCAGGGGCGCCGGGCCCCGATCCCCTTAGAGATGGCTACACCTTC	CASSGAPGPDPLRDGYTF
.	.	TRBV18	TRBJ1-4	TGTGCCAGCTCTGGGGGATTACAGGGCGATGAAAAACTGTTTTTT	CASSGGLQGDEKLFF
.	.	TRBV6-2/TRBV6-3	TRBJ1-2	TGTGCCAGCAGTTACGACCCCCGGGACGGAGGGGGCTACACCTTC	CASSYDPRDGGGYTF